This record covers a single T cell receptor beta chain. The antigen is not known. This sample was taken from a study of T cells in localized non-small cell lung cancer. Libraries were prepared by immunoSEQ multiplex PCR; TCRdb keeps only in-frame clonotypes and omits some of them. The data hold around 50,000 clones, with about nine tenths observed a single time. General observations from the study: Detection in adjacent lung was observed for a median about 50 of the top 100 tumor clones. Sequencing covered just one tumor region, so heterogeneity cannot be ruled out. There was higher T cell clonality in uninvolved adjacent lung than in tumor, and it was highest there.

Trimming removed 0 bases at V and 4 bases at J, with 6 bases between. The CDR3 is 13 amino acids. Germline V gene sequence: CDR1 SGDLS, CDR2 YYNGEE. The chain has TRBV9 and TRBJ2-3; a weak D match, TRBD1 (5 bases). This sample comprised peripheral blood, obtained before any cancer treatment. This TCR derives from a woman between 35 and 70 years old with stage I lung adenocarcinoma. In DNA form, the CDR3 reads TGTGCCAGCAGCGTAGCAGGGTCAGATACGCAGTATTTT. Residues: CASSVAGSDTQYF.